A single sample gave rise to the 14 T cell receptor beta chains below, sequenced in a study of neoadjuvant anti-PD-1 for oral cavity cancer. TCRdb's copy holds only in-frame clones and misses some; the assay was immunoSEQ multiplex PCR. Of approximately 9,500 clones listed, about 70% were seen once; the top ten hold around 4.4%. Time point in this sample: after neoadjuvant nivolumab, at surgical resection. The input for sequencing was PBMCs, taken after nivolumab (anti-PD-1) treatment. The receptor source for this set is a person aged 35 to 85 with oral cavity squamous cell carcinoma.

The sample holds one count of this clone. The chain employs TRBV5-6 and TRBJ1-5; TRBD1 agrees at 8 bases. The CDR3 length is 15 residues. Trimming at V came to 4 bases and at J to 3 bases, leaving 6 bases not matched to a gene. Germline CDR1 reads SGHDT; CDR2 reads YYEEEE. The CDR3 DNA is TGTGCCAGCAGCCTGACAGGGGCTTCCAATCAGCCCCAGCATTTT. As protein: CASSLTGASNQPQHF.

CDR3 amino acids: CASSGGPARGNQPQHF. As DNA, the CDR3 is TGTGCCAGCAGTGGGGGCCCTGCCCGAGGAAATCAGCCCCAGCATTTT. The chain employs TRBV6-1 and TRBJ1-5, with D perhaps TRBD1 (5 bases). Germline lookup yields CDR1 MNHNS and CDR2 SASEGT. Trimming cost V 4 bases and J 4 bases, with 17 bases left between them. The length of the CDR3 is 16 residues.

This chain uses TRBV7-8 with TRBJ2-7, with 8 positions matching TRBD1. CDR1 and CDR2 from the germline V gene are SGHVS and FQNEAQ. This CDR3 comprises 12 residues. Trimming took 6 bases from V and 3 from J; bases not matched to a gene: 1. DNA for the CDR3: TGTGCCAGCAGACAGGGGGTCTACGAGCAGTACTTC. This codes for CASRQGVYEQYF.

The rearrangement uses TRBV14 and TRBJ1-1; possible D gene TRBD1, 6 bases. The CDR3 consists of 15 residues. Deletions cut 4 bases from V and 3 bases from J, with 15 bases between. Germline assignment: CDR1 SGHDN and CDR2 FVKESK. This CDR3 is CASSLSPGADTEAFF. Written as DNA, the CDR3 is TGTGCCAGCAGCCTCTCCCCGGGGGCAGACACTGAAGCTTTCTTT.

The chain is built from TRBV28 and TRBJ1-5; a possible D gene is TRBD1 (5 bases). Between the trimmed V and J ends, which lost 6 bases and 5 bases, there was a span of 17 bases. Germline V CDR1 and CDR2: MDHEN, SYDVKM. This CDR3 is built from 15 residues. CDR3 bases: TGTGCCAGCAGCTTGGGGCGTTTCAGCGATCAGCCCCAGCATTTT. This codes for CASSLGRFSDQPQHF.

CDR3 DNA: TGTGCCAGCAGCTCAAACCCTCAGAGCTCTGGAAACACCATATATTTT. Translating it yields CASSSNPQSSGNTIYF. This chain joins TRBV7-2 and TRBJ1-3; D is unclear. Germline CDR1 SGHTA, CDR2 FQGNSA. The V gene lost 4 bases and the J gene lost 0 bases, with 13 bases spanning the gap. The CDR3 is made up of 16 amino acids.

This chain joins TRBV19 and TRBJ1-1; no reliable D call. V was trimmed by 0 bases and J by 3 bases, leaving 5 bases between them. The CDR3 sequence is 13 residues long. Germline lookup yields CDR1 LNHDA and CDR2 SQIVND (reference sequence). CDR3 sequence reads: CASSIDYDTEAFF. The CDR3, as DNA: TGTGCCAGTAGTATAGATTACGACACTGAAGCTTTCTTT.

This clone is classed as large. The V and J genes are TRBV27 and TRBJ2-3, with 7 bases matching TRBD2. CDR1 is MNHEY, CDR2 SMNVEV, per germline (reference sequence). The CDR3 is 16 residues long. V lost 0 bases and J lost 0; bases outside the gene matches: 3. The CDR3 protein is CASSLSGRRSTDTQYF. CDR3 nucleotides: TGTGCCAGCAGTTTATCCGGGAGGCGTAGCACAGATACGCAGTATTTT.

The V and J genes are TRBV5-4 and TRBJ1-3; no clear D. The CDR3 contains 15 residues. The V gene's germline CDR1 is SGHNT and CDR2 YYREEE (reference sequence). Trimming cost V 1 base and J 0 bases, with 8 bases left between them. The CDR3 sequence is CASSLSGSSGNTIYF. In nucleotides, the CDR3 is TGTGCCAGCAGCTTGTCGGGCAGCTCTGGAAACACCATATATTTT.

This clone was detected once. V is TRBV15 and J is TRBJ2-7; 7 bases agree with TRBD1. The CDR3 sequence is 16 residues long. Germline V gene sequence: CDR1 LNHNV, CDR2 YYDKDF (reference sequence). Trimming removed 1 base from V and 3 bases from J; junction bases left unmatched: 9. The DNA of the CDR3 is TGTGCCACCAGCAGAGGGTTTCAAACAGGGGTCTACGAGCAGTACTTC. It is translated as CATSRGFQTGVYEQYF.

The chain recombines TRBV28 with TRBJ2-7; D unclear. With 2 bases removed from V and 3 bases from J, the gap between germline ends came to 5 bases. This CDR3 has 12 residues. The germline V gene encodes CDR1 MDHEN and CDR2 SYDVKM. The DNA for the CDR3 is TGTGCCAGCAGTTTAAAGGTCTACGAGCAGTACTTC. As protein: CASSLKVYEQYF. The variable domain in full, with the rest retrieved from reference TRBV28 and TRBJ2-7, is DVKVTQSSRYLVKRTGEKVFLECVQDMDHENMFWYRQDPGLGLRLIYFSYDVKMKEKGDIPEGYSVSREKKERFSLILESASTNQTSMYLCASSLKVYEQYFGPGTRLTVT.

The rearrangement uses TRBV27 and TRBJ2-7, with TRBD1 matching over 7 bases. CDR1 is MNHEY and CDR2 is SMNVEV in the germline V gene (reference sequence). The CDR3 sequence is 15 residues long. J gave up 4 bases and V 5 bases, and 11 bases lay outside the gene matches. The chain's CDR3 is CASSPKWDSLYEQYF. Written as DNA, the CDR3 is TGTGCCAGCAGTCCCAAATGGGACAGCTTATACGAGCAGTACTTC.

The chain employs TRBV2 and TRBJ2-5, with D possibly being TRBD1 or TRBD2 (5 bases each). Germline V CDR1 and CDR2: SNHLY, FYNNEI. This CDR3 has 13 residues. V lost 6 bases and J 5 bases, leaving 13 bases between the germline ends. DNA of the CDR3: TGTGCCAGCAGCCGGGACCTTGGGGAGACCCAGTACTTC. It is translated as CASSRDLGETQYF.

The rearrangement joins TRBV19 to TRBJ2-1, with 10 bases lining up with TRBD2. Germline trimming cut 9 bases from V and 10 bases from J; bases unmatched to any gene: 15. Per germline, CDR1 LNHDA and CDR2 SQIVND (reference sequence). The CDR3 length is 15 residues. The CDR3 protein is CASTPWASGRGEQFF. In nucleotides, the CDR3 is TGTGCCAGCACTCCGTGGGCTAGCGGGAGAGGCGAGCAGTTCTTC.